This is a list of T cell receptor beta chains from one sample in a study of hypomethylating agent response in myelodysplastic syndrome. Some clones are missing from TCRdb's copy, which holds only in-frame ones; the method was immunoSEQ multiplex PCR. The data show 1,500 to 2,000 clones, around 73% seen once. Sequencing used bone marrow, obtained before or after starting hypomethylating agent treatment for myelodysplastic syndrome (not recorded which). The receptors originated from a human donor with myelodysplastic syndrome. CDR3s include the opening cysteine and the closing phenylalanine or tryptophan. The order of the fields is CDR3 DNA, CDR3 protein, D gene, V gene, clone size, J gene. D genes are given only for firm matches. The size of a clone is reported for some rows only, either as once, few or many, or as a class for expanded clones.

DNA: TGTGCCAGCAGTCCGACCGGGACAGGGTCGGGCGAGCAGTACTTC; CDR3: CASSPTGTGSGEQYF; D: TRBD1; V: TRBV7-9; size: NA; J: TRBJ2-7
DNA: TGTGCCAGCAGTGAAGGTGCGTCGCCTCCTAATGAAGCTTTCTTT; CDR3: CASSEGASPPNEAFF; D: NA; V: TRBV2; size: NA; J: TRBJ1-1
DNA: TGCGCCAGCAGTGAGTGGACTAGCGGGGAGACCCAGTACTTC; CDR3: CASSEWTSGETQYF; D: TRBD2; V: TRBV10-2; size: NA; J: TRBJ2-5
DNA: TGTGCCAGCAGCTCCCTAGCGGGGGCCTACAATGAGCAGTTCTTC; CDR3: CASSSLAGAYNEQFF; D: TRBD2; V: TRBV11-1; size: NA; J: TRBJ2-1
DNA: TGTGCCAGCAGTGTAGGACTAGCCCACAATGAGCAGTTCTTC; CDR3: CASSVGLAHNEQFF; D: TRBD2; V: TRBV2; size: NA; J: TRBJ2-1
DNA: TGTGCCAGCCGAACAGGTAGCAATCAGCCCCAGCATTTT; CDR3: CASRTGSNQPQHF; D: NA; V: TRBV2; size: NA; J: TRBJ1-5
DNA: TGTGCCAGTAGTAATTTGGTAGGGGGCCAAGAGACCCAGTACTTC; CDR3: CASSNLVGGQETQYF; D: NA; V: TRBV19; size: NA; J: TRBJ2-5
DNA: TGTGCCAGCAGCCATGCCGGGACTAGCGGGGGGGCATCTGAGCAGTTCTTC; CDR3: CASSHAGTSGGASEQFF; D: TRBD2; V: TRBV11-2; size: NA; J: TRBJ2-1
DNA: TGTGCCAGCAGTGTCTGGCACCAAACTAATGAAAAACTGTTTTTT; CDR3: CASSVWHQTNEKLFF; D: NA; V: TRBV6-1; size: NA; J: TRBJ1-4
DNA: TGTGCCAGCAGCCTACGCGGCGCTACCGGGGAAGAGACCCAGTACTTC; CDR3: CASSLRGATGEETQYF; D: NA; V: TRBV9; size: NA; J: TRBJ2-5
DNA: TGTGCCAGCAGCGTAGAAGGGGGCCCCAACTATGGCTACACCTTC; CDR3: CASSVEGGPNYGYTF; D: TRBD1; V: TRBV9; size: few; J: TRBJ1-2
DNA: TGTGCCATCAGTGAGGGACTAGCGGCCCACAGCAAGCAGTTCTTC; CDR3: CAISEGLAAHSKQFF; D: TRBD2; V: TRBV6-1; size: NA; J: TRBJ2-1
DNA: TGTGCCAGCAGCGGTGGAAGCAATCAGCCCCAGCATTTT; CDR3: CASSGGSNQPQHF; D: NA; V: TRBV2; size: NA; J: TRBJ1-5
DNA: TGCGCCAGCAGCCAAGAGGGGGGGGCTAACTATGGCTACACCTTC; CDR3: CASSQEGGANYGYTF; D: NA; V: TRBV4-1; size: NA; J: TRBJ1-2
DNA: TGTGCCAGCAGTTCAAGGGGCGGCCTCACAGATACGCAGTATTTT; CDR3: CASSSRGGLTDTQYF; D: NA; V: TRBV27; size: NA; J: TRBJ2-3
DNA: TGTGCCAGCAGAACACAGGGGGCATCCTACAATGAGCAGTTCTTC; CDR3: CASRTQGASYNEQFF; D: TRBD1; V: TRBV11-2; size: NA; J: TRBJ2-1
DNA: TGTGCCATCAGTGAGATTGACTACGAGCAGTACTTC; CDR3: CAISEIDYEQYF; D: NA; V: TRBV10-3; size: NA; J: TRBJ2-7
DNA: TGCGCCAGCAGCCAACCCAGACTAGCGGGGGTAAGAGAGACCCAGTACTTC; CDR3: CASSQPRLAGVRETQYF; D: TRBD2; V: TRBV4-1; size: once; J: TRBJ2-5
DNA: TGTGCCAGCAGCCCTTGGGGCGGCTCTGGAAACACCATATATTTT; CDR3: CASSPWGGSGNTIYF; D: NA; V: TRBV7-8; size: NA; J: TRBJ1-3
DNA: TGTGCCAGCAGCCTGCGTCAGGGGGACACAGATACGCAGTATTTT; CDR3: CASSLRQGDTDTQYF; D: TRBD1; V: TRBV14; size: NA; J: TRBJ2-3
DNA: TGTGCCAGCAGCTTCCCTTTGACTAGCGGGGCCAGCGAGCAGTACTTC; CDR3: CASSFPLTSGASEQYF; D: TRBD2; V: TRBV5-4; size: NA; J: TRBJ2-7
DNA: TGCGCCAGCAGCCAAGGGACAGGGACCGGGCAGCCCCAGCATTTT; CDR3: CASSQGTGTGQPQHF; D: TRBD1; V: TRBV4-1; size: few; J: TRBJ1-5